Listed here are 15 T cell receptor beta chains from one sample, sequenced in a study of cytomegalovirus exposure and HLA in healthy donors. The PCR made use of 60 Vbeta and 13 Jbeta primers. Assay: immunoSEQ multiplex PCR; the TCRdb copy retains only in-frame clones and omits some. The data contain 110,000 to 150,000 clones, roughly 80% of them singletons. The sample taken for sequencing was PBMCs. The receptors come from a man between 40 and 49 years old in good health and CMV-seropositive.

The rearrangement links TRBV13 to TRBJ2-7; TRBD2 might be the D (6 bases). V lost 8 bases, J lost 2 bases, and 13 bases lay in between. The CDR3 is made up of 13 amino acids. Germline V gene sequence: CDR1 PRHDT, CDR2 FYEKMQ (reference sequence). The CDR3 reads CASSARGTYEQYF. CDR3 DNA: TGTGCCAGCTCCGCCCGGGGGACCTACGAGCAGTACTTC.

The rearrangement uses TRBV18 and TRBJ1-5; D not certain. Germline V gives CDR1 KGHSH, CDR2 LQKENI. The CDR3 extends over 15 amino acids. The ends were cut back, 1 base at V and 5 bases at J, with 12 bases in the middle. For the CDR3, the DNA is TGTGCCAGCTCACCACAAGGACTCCCGTATCAGCCCCAGCATTTT. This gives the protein CASSPQGLPYQPQHF.

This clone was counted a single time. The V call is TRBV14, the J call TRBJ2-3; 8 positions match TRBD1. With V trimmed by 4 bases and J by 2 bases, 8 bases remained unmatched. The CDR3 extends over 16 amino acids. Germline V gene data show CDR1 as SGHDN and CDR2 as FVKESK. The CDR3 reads CASSRRDRLSTDTQYF. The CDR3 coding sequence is TGTGCCAGCAGCCGAAGGGACAGGCTCTCCACAGATACGCAGTATTTT.

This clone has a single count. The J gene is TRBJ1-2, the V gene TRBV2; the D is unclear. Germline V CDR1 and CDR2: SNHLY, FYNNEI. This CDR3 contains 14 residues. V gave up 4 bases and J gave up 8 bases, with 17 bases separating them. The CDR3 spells CASSVRPELVGYTF. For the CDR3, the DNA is TGTGCCAGCAGTGTGAGACCCGAGCTAGTCGGCTACACCTTC.

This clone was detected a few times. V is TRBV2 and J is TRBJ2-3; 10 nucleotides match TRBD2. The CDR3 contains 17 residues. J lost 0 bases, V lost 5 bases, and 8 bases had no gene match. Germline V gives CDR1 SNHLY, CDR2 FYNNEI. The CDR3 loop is CASSKYSGGRSTDTQYF. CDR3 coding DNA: TGTGCCAGCAGTAAATATAGCGGGGGGCGTAGCACAGATACGCAGTATTTT.

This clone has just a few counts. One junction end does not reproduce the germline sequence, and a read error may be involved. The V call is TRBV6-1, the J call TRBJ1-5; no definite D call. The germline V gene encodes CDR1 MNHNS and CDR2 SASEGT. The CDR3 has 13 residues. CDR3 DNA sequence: TGTGCCAGCAGTCCCCGCACGGAGAGGCTCTATTCATTT. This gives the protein CASSPRTERLYSF.

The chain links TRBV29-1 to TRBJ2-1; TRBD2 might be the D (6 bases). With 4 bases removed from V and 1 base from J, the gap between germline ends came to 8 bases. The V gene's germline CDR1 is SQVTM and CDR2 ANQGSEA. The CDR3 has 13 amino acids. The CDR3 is CSVGGESYNEQFF. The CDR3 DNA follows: TGCAGCGTTGGGGGGGAGTCCTACAATGAGCAGTTCTTC.

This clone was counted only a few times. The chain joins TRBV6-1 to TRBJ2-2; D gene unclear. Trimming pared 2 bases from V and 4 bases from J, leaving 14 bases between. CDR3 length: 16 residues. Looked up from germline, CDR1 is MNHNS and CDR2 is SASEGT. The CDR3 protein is CASSERGGQVTGELFF. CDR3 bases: TGTGCCAGCAGTGAACGAGGTGGTCAAGTCACCGGGGAGCTGTTTTTT.

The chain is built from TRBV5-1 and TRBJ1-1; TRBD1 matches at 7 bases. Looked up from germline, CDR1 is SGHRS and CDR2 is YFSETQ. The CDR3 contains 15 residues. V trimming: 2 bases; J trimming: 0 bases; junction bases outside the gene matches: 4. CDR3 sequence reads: CASSLTTGVNTEAFF. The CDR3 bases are TGCGCCAGCAGCTTAACCACAGGGGTGAACACTGAAGCTTTCTTT.

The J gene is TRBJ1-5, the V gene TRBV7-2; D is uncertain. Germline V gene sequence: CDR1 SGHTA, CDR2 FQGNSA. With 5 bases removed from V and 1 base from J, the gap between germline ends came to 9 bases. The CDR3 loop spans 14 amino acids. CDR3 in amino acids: CASSAGSSNQPQHF. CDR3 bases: TGTGCCAGCAGCGCAGGATCGAGCAATCAGCCCCAGCATTTT.

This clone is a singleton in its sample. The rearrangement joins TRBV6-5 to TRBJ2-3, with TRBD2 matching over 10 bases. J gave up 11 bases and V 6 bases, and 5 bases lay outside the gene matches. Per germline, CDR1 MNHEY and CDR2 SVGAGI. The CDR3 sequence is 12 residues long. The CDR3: CASRKRGGGQYF. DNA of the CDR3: TGTGCCAGCAGAAAGCGGGGGGGCGGGCAGTATTTT.

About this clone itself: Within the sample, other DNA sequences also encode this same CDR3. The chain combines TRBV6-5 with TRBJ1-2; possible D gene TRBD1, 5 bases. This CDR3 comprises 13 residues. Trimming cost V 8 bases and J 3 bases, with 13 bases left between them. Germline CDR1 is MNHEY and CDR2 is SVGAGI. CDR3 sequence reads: CASYQGKHYGYTF. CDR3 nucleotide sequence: TGTGCCAGCTATCAGGGAAAGCACTATGGCTACACCTTC.

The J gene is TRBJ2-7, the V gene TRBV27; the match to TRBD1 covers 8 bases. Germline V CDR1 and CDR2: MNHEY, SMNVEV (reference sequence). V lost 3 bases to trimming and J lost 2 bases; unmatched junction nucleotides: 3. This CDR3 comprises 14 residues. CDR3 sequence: CASSFTRGPYEQYF. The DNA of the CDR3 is TGTGCCAGCAGTTTTACCAGGGGGCCCTACGAGCAGTACTTC.

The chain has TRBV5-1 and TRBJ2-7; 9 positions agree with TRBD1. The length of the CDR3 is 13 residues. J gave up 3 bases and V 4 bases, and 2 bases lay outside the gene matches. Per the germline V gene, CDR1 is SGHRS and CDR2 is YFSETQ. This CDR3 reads CASSKGQGYEQYF. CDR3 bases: TGCGCCAGCAGCAAGGGACAGGGCTACGAGCAGTACTTC.

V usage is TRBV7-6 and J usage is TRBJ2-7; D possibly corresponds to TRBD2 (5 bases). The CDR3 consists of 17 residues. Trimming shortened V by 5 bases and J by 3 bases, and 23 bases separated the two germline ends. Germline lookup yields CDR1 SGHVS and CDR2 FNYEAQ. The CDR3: CASSPRSRGTNNYEQYF. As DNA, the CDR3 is TGTGCCAGCAGCCCTAGGTCCCGGGGTACTAATAACTACGAGCAGTACTTC.